The next 17 T cell receptor beta chains were all read from a single sample in a study of blood T cell repertoires in COVID-19. This table comes from immunoSEQ multiplex PCR, and its TCRdb copy is limited to in-frame clones, with some not included. The sample carries tens of thousands of clones, 85% to 90% recorded once. Material: peripheral blood. The receptors originated from an elderly man with active COVID-19.

The chain uses TRBV6-2 or TRBV6-3 and TRBJ1-1; 7 bases are a match to TRBD1. The germline V gene encodes CDR1 MNHEY and CDR2 SVGEGT. This CDR3 contains 15 residues. The V gene end was trimmed by 6 bases and the J gene end by 0 bases; junction bases not matched to a gene: 7. The CDR3, as DNA: TGTGCCAGCAGCACCGGGACAGTCATGAACACTGAAGCTTTCTTT. Translated: CASSTGTVMNTEAFF.

The chain joins TRBV7-2 to TRBJ1-5; D is uncertain. From germline, CDR1 is SGHTA and CDR2 FQGNSA. The CDR3 has 16 amino acids. V lost 2 bases to trimming and J lost 1 base, with 12 bases between them. The CDR3, as DNA: TGTGCCAGCAGCTTAAAGGGAACGGGAAGCAATCAGCCCCAGCATTTT. It specifies CASSLKGTGSNQPQHF.

The CDR3 protein is CASSDRLAGGREQFF. The CDR3 bases are TGCGCCAGCAGTGACAGGCTAGCGGGAGGACGCGAGCAGTTCTTC. The chain combines TRBV10-1 with TRBJ2-1, with TRBD2 matching 11 bases. J gave up 10 bases and V 3 bases, and 8 bases lay outside the gene matches. CDR1 WNHNN and CDR2 SYGVQD come from the germline V gene (reference sequence). The CDR3 extends over 15 amino acids.

A few counts support this clone. The chain recombines TRBV9 with TRBJ2-2; a possible D gene is TRBD2 (5 bases). Germline V CDR1 and CDR2: SGDLS, YYNGEE. This CDR3 contains 18 residues. Between the trimmed V and J ends, which lost 4 bases and 7 bases, there was a span of 26 bases. Written as DNA, the CDR3 is TGTGCCAGCAGCCCCTCCTTCCGGAGTTTCATTGCGGGCGGGGAGCTGTTTTTT. As protein: CASSPSFRSFIAGGELFF.

The rearrangement links TRBV25-1 to TRBJ2-1; 7 bases line up with TRBD1. Germline V gives CDR1 MGHDK, CDR2 SYGVNS. The trim removed 3 bases at V and 6 bases at J, leaving 8 bases unmatched. The CDR3 spans 15 residues. CDR3: CASSETGILGNEQFF. The CDR3, as DNA: TGTGCCAGCAGTGAGACAGGGATCCTCGGCAATGAGCAGTTCTTC.

The rearrangement joins TRBV18 to TRBJ1-1, with 11 positions matching TRBD1. The CDR3 is 15 amino acids. V lost 0 bases to trimming and J lost 6 bases; unmatched junction nucleotides: 3. Germline V gene sequence: CDR1 KGHSH, CDR2 LQKENI. The CDR3 region is CASSPPAGQGAEAFF. Written as DNA, the CDR3 is TGTGCCAGCTCACCACCGGCGGGACAGGGGGCTGAAGCTTTCTTT.

The V call is TRBV5-1, the J call TRBJ2-1, with 10 bases that match TRBD2. The V gene's germline CDR1 is SGHRS and CDR2 YFSETQ. The CDR3 consists of 17 residues. After removal of 0 bases from V and 0 bases from J, the junction contained 3 bases not matched to a gene. CDR3 sequence reads: CASSLEASGSSYNEQFF. The CDR3 DNA follows: TGCGCCAGCAGCTTGGAGGCTAGCGGGAGCTCCTACAATGAGCAGTTCTTC.

The chain combines TRBV9 with TRBJ2-6, with TRBD1 as a possible D gene (6 bases). Germline V lookup: CDR1 SGDLS, CDR2 YYNGEE. This CDR3 region has 17 residues. V lost 4 bases and J 0 bases, leaving 14 bases between the germline ends. CDR3 DNA: TGTGCCAGCAGCACCCGGGACATGTACTCTGGGGCCAACGTCCTGACTTTC. The encoded protein is CASSTRDMYSGANVLTF.

The J gene is TRBJ1-3, the V gene TRBV3-1 (or the pseudogene TRBV3-2), with TRBD1 as a possible D gene (5 bases). Trimming cost V 0 bases and J 3 bases, with 9 bases left between them. The CDR3 is 15 amino acids. Per the germline V gene, CDR1 is LGHDT and CDR2 is YNNKEL (reference sequence). CDR3: CASSQDLGVGNTIYF. The DNA for the CDR3 is TGTGCCAGCAGCCAAGATTTAGGGGTTGGAAACACCATATATTTT.

The rearrangement links TRBV5-4 to TRBJ1-1; D is perhaps TRBD1 (5 bases). V dropped 4 bases and J dropped 1 base, with 11 bases sitting between them. Germline V gene data show CDR1 as SGHNT and CDR2 as YYREEE (reference sequence). This CDR3 has 14 residues. Here the CDR3 DNA reads TGTGCCAGCAGCCTCAGGGCGGAGAACACTGAAGCTTTCTTT. Translation gives CASSLRAENTEAFF.

CDR3 amino acids: CSASGASGSGINEQFF. The DNA for the CDR3 is TGCAGTGCTAGTGGGGCTAGCGGGAGTGGTATTAATGAGCAGTTCTTC. The chain employs TRBV20-1 and TRBJ2-1, with 10 bases fitting TRBD2. J was trimmed by 7 bases and V by 3 bases; bases with no gene match: 12. CDR1 and CDR2 from the germline V gene are DFQATT and SNEGSKA (reference sequence). There are 16 residues in the CDR3.

The CDR3 sequence is CASSTDRGYRREQFF. The CDR3 nucleotides are TGTGCCAGCAGCACCGACAGGGGGTACCGGAGGGAGCAGTTCTTC. The J gene is TRBJ2-1, the V gene TRBV5-4; TRBD1 aligns across 9 bases. V was clipped by 4 bases and J by 10 bases; unmatched bases: 12. CDR3 size: 15 residues. From germline, CDR1 is SGHNT and CDR2 YYREEE (reference sequence).

This sequence joins TRBV5-4 and TRBJ1-5, with TRBD1 identical over 10 bases. Germline-derived CDR1 and CDR2 are SGHNT and YYREEE (reference sequence). The CDR3 consists of 15 residues. Trimming took 3 bases from V and 1 from J; bases not matched to a gene: 1. The chain's CDR3 is CASSSGQGSNQPQHF. CDR3 bases: TGTGCCAGCAGCTCGGGACAGGGGAGCAATCAGCCCCAGCATTTT.

V and J are TRBV30 and TRBJ2-1; 9 nucleotides match TRBD1. CDR3 length equals 13 residues. CDR1 is GTSNPN, CDR2 SVGIG, per germline (reference sequence). V was pared by 3 bases and J by 7 bases, with 4 bases of the junction left unmatched. The CDR3 reads CAWRDRGSNEQFF. CDR3 nucleotides: TGTGCCTGGAGGGACAGGGGATCGAATGAGCAGTTCTTC.

This clone was seen just once. V usage is TRBV15 and J usage is TRBJ2-1; 7 bases line up with TRBD1. This CDR3 is 16 amino acids long. Germline loops: CDR1 LNHNV, CDR2 YYDKDF (reference sequence). V lost 2 bases, J lost 5 bases, and 9 bases stayed unmatched. The CDR3 nucleotides are TGTGCCACCAGCAGAATTCTACAGGGGAATAACAATGAGCAGTTCTTC. Translation: CATSRILQGNNNEQFF.

The V and J genes are TRBV7-2 and TRBJ1-1, with 8 bases aligning to TRBD1. Germline CDR1 SGHTA, CDR2 FQGNSA. This CDR3 has 15 residues. Trimming took 4 bases from V and 7 from J; bases not matched to a gene: 11. The CDR3, as DNA: TGTGCCAGCAGCTCACCGGCTATTACAGGGGGTGAAGCTTTCTTT. Its translation is CASSSPAITGGEAFF. Complete variable domain (other parts from reference TRBV7-2 and TRBJ1-1): GAGVSQSPSNKVTEKGKDVELRCDPISGHTALYWYRQSLGQGLEFLIYFQGNSAPDKSGLPSDRFSAERTGGSVSTLTIQRTQQEDSAVYLCASSSPAITGGEAFFGQGTRLTVV.

This chain uses TRBV11-2 with TRBJ2-5, with TRBD2 matching over 7 bases. Per the germline V gene, CDR1 is SGHAT and CDR2 is FQNNGV. The CDR3 consists of 16 residues. Trimming removed 5 bases from V and 6 bases from J; junction bases left unmatched: 15. CDR3 residues: CASSEGGALRHKTQYF. The CDR3 DNA reads TGTGCCAGCAGCGAGGGAGGGGCCCTACGACACAAGACCCAGTACTTC.